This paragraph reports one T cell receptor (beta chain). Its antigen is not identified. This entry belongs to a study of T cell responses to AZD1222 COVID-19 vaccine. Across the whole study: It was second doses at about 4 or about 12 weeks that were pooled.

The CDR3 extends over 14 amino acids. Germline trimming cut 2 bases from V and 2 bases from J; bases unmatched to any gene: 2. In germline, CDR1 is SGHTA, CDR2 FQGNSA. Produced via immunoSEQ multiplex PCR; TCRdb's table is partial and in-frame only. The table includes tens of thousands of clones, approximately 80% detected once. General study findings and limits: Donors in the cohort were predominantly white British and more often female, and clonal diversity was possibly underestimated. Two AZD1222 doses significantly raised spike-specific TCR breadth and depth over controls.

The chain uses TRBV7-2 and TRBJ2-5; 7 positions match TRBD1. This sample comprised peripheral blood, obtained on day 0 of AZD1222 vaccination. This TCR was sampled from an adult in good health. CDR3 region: CASSLLGQQETQYF. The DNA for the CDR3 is TGTGCCAGCAGCTTATTGGGACAGCAAGAGACCCAGTACTTC.